These 22 T cell receptor beta chains were sequenced from one sample in a study of T cell changes during pregnancy in multiple sclerosis. TCRdb's table, derived via immunoSEQ multiplex PCR, lists solely in-frame clones and lacks some. The repertoire holds about 38,000 clones, about nine tenths seen once, with under 6.5% in the top ten. Sequenced material: CD8+ T cells from peripheral blood mononuclear cells, taken in the second trimester of pregnancy. The receptors derive from a female donor with multiple sclerosis, enrolled in a pregnancy study.

V is TRBV6-5 and J is TRBJ2-1, with 7 bases identical to TRBD1. This CDR3 is 13 amino acids long. V was pared by 5 bases and J by 10 bases, with 8 bases of the junction left unmatched. Germline V gene lookup returns CDR1 MNHEY and CDR2 SVGAGI. The CDR3 bases are TGTGCCAGCAGTAAGACAGGGCTATGGGAGCAGTTCTTC. Amino acids: CASSKTGLWEQFF.

This chain uses TRBV13 with TRBJ2-7; TRBD2 agrees at 11 bases. Germline values: CDR1 PRHDT, CDR2 FYEKMQ (reference sequence). The CDR3 is made up of 15 amino acids. Losses at the gene ends were 3 bases for V and 2 bases for J; bases not matched to a gene: 3. The CDR3 here is CASSLTSGVPYEQYF. CDR3 DNA: TGTGCCAGCAGCTTGACTAGCGGGGTCCCCTACGAGCAGTACTTC.

The CDR3 DNA reads as TGTGCCAGCAGCGCCACACTAGTTTACGAGCAGTACTTC. This gives the protein CASSATLVYEQYF. The chain is built from TRBV14 and TRBJ2-7; D possibly corresponds to TRBD2 (5 bases). CDR1 is SGHDN, CDR2 FVKESK, per germline. The CDR3 covers 13 residues. V was trimmed by 5 bases and J by 4 bases, leaving 12 bases between them.

This chain links TRBV4-3 with TRBJ2-7, with 7 bases matching TRBD1. From germline, CDR1 is LGHNA and CDR2 YSLEER. Losses at the gene ends were 3 bases for V and 0 bases for J; bases not matched to a gene: 5. This CDR3 has 15 amino acids. Here the CDR3 reads CASSQNRDSSYEQYF. Written as DNA, the CDR3 is TGCGCCAGCAGCCAGAACCGGGACAGCTCCTACGAGCAGTACTTC.

This clone turned up a few times. The gene calls are TRBV4-2 and TRBJ2-6; D gene ambiguous. V was trimmed by 0 bases and J by 0 bases, leaving 6 bases between them. Germline CDR1 reads LGHNA; CDR2 reads YNFKEQ. The CDR3 contains 16 residues. For the CDR3, the DNA is TGTGCCAGCAGCCAAGACGTAGCCTCTGGGGCCAACGTCCTGACTTTC. It yields the protein CASSQDVASGANVLTF.

This clone was seen a handful of times. The chain carries TRBV4-1 and TRBJ2-7; maybe TRBD2 (6 bases). CDR1 is MGHRA and CDR2 is YSYEKL in the germline V gene. The CDR3 is 16 residues long. Trimming pared 4 bases from V and 0 bases from J, leaving 16 bases between. CDR3 DNA sequence: TGCGCCAGCAGCCTTTCCATCGGGGGTTCCTCCTACGAGCAGTACTTC. Translated: CASSLSIGGSSYEQYF.

The rearrangement links TRBV6-1 to TRBJ1-1; D might be TRBD1 (6 bases). The CDR3 length is 13 residues. Germline-derived CDR1 and CDR2 are MNHNS and SASEGT. V shed 3 bases and J shed 5 bases, with 10 bases lying between them. The CDR3 DNA reads as TGTGCCAGCAGTGACAGGGGAAATACTGAAGCTTTCTTT. Translated: CASSDRGNTEAFF.

Notes on this clone: At one end, the junction sequence differs from germline, possibly due to a read error. This chain links TRBV10-3 with TRBJ2-7; 8 nucleotides match TRBD1. Germline V gives CDR1 ENHRY, CDR2 SYGVKD. The CDR3 runs 14 residues. The CDR3 coding sequence is TGTGCCATCAGGTCGACAGGGGACTCCCACGAGCAGTACTTC. It specifies CAIRSTGDSHEQYF.

The table lists this clone with a few counts. The V call is TRBV29-1, the J call TRBJ1-1; weak D call: TRBD1 (5 bases). Germline CDR1 is SQVTM and CDR2 is ANQGSEA. CDR3 size: 13 residues. Deletions cut 2 bases from V and 0 bases from J, with 7 bases between. For the CDR3, the DNA is TGCAGCGTTGAATCAGGGATGAACACTGAAGCTTTCTTT. Translating gives CSVESGMNTEAFF.

The V call is TRBV9, the J call TRBJ1-5; 8 nucleotides align to TRBD1. Germline V gene lookup returns CDR1 SGDLS and CDR2 YYNGEE. CDR3 length equals 14 residues. V lost 4 bases, J lost 6 bases, and 6 bases stayed unmatched. This CDR3 reads CASSKAGGTQPQHF. The DNA for the CDR3 is TGTGCCAGCAGCAAGGCAGGGGGCACTCAGCCCCAGCATTTT.

This clone has just one count. The rearrangement uses TRBV4-2 and TRBJ2-5; 7 bases agree with TRBD1. The J segment lost 4 bases and the V segment lost 2 bases, leaving 7 bases of the junction unmatched. Germline CDR1 is LGHNA and CDR2 is YNFKEQ. The CDR3 extends over 15 amino acids. In DNA, the CDR3 is TGTGCCAGCAGCCAATGGGTCGACAGGGTAGAGACCCAGTACTTC. This encodes CASSQWVDRVETQYF.

The CDR3 sequence: CASSLAGGEVEQFF. For the CDR3, the DNA is TGTGCCAGCAGCCTAGCGGGAGGGGAGGTTGAGCAGTTCTTC. The chain is built from TRBV4-2 and TRBJ2-1, with 11 bases matching TRBD2. CDR3 length equals 14 residues. With 4 bases clipped from V and 9 bases from J, the junction kept 5 bases outside the gene matches. The germline gives CDR1 LGHNA, CDR2 YNFKEQ.

The rearrangement joins TRBV27 to TRBJ2-5; 7 nucleotides line up with TRBD2. The V and J ends lost 1 base and 4 bases, in that order; junction bases with no gene match: 6. From germline, CDR1 is MNHEY and CDR2 SMNVEV (reference sequence). There are 15 residues in the CDR3. CDR3 amino acids: CASSLYGGGGETQYF. CDR3 nucleotides: TGTGCCAGCAGTTTATATGGCGGGGGAGGAGAGACCCAGTACTTC.

This clone was observed a few times. The chain is built from TRBV11-3 and TRBJ1-1; D call uncertain. The V gene's germline CDR1 is SGHNT and CDR2 YENEEA. Trimming left V 4 bases short and J 4 bases short, with 13 bases between. The length of the CDR3 is 14 residues. In nucleotides, the CDR3 is TGTGCCAGCAGCTCCGAAGCGGGTGCCACTGAAGCTTTCTTT. Amino acid sequence: CASSSEAGATEAFF. Full variable domain (outside the CDR3, taken from reference TRBV11-3 and TRBJ1-1): EAGVVQSPRYKIIEKKQPVAFWCNPISGHNTLYWYLQNLGQGPELLIRYENEEAVDDSQLPKDRFSAERLKGVDSTLKIQPAELGDSAVYLCASSSEAGATEAFFGQGTRLTVV.

This CDR3 reads CASSFGTYNEQFF. For the CDR3, the DNA is TGTGCCAGCAGCTTCGGGACCTACAATGAGCAGTTCTTC. The chain has TRBV5-6 and TRBJ2-1; possibly TRBD2 for D (5 bases). The V gene lost 2 bases and the J gene lost 2 bases, with 5 bases spanning the gap. Germline V CDR1 and CDR2: SGHDT, YYEEEE. The CDR3 extends over 13 amino acids.

The chain combines TRBV27 with TRBJ1-5; 7 bases are a match to TRBD1. From germline, CDR1 is MNHEY and CDR2 SMNVEV (reference sequence). The CDR3 contains 17 residues. Trimming at V came to 2 bases and at J to 4 bases, leaving 11 bases not matched to a gene. CDR3 bases: TGTGCCAGCAGTTTACTAGGGGGCTCTTTTTTGAATCAGCCCCAGCATTTT. Translation gives CASSLLGGSFLNQPQHF.

J is TRBJ2-1 and V is TRBV9, with TRBD2 matching over 8 bases. CDR1 is SGDLS, CDR2 YYNGEE, per germline. Losses at the gene ends were 6 bases for V and 2 bases for J; bases not matched to a gene: 7. The CDR3 sequence is 15 residues long. In DNA, the CDR3 is TGTGCCAGCACCGCGGGAGGACGGACCTACAATGAGCAGTTCTTC. It translates to CASTAGGRTYNEQFF.

The rearrangement joins TRBV9 to TRBJ2-7, with D possibly TRBD1 on 6 matching bases. CDR3 length: 18 amino acids. CDR1 SGDLS and CDR2 YYNGEE come from the germline V gene. Trimming removed 0 bases at V and 0 bases at J, with 19 bases between. The DNA of the CDR3 is TGTGCCAGCAGCGTAGCGGGTAACTCCTGGGACACCTCCTACGAGCAGTACTTC. Amino acid sequence: CASSVAGNSWDTSYEQYF.

The J gene is TRBJ1-1, the V gene TRBV5-1; TRBD1 aligns across 8 bases. V was clipped by 2 bases and J by 4 bases; unmatched bases: 1. CDR1 is SGHRS and CDR2 is YFSETQ in the germline V gene. The CDR3 consists of 13 residues. The CDR3 reads CASSFDRGTEAFF. In DNA form, the CDR3 reads TGCGCCAGCAGCTTTGACAGGGGCACTGAAGCTTTCTTT.

Here the CDR3 reads CASSPYSSGFTEAFF. DNA of the CDR3: TGTGCCAGCAGTCCCTACTCCTCAGGCTTCACTGAAGCTTTCTTT. J is TRBJ1-1 and V is TRBV6-5; no clear D. The CDR3 runs 15 residues. Germline V gene data show CDR1 as MNHEY and CDR2 as SVGAGI. V gave up 5 bases and J gave up 4 bases, with 17 bases separating them.

This chain links TRBV4-1 with TRBJ1-2; D is undetermined. The germline gives CDR1 MGHRA, CDR2 YSYEKL. CDR3 length equals 12 residues. V lost 7 bases, J lost 3 bases, and 9 bases lay in between. CDR3 coding DNA: TGCGCCAGCACCTCTTCCGACTATGGCTACACCTTC. Protein sequence: CASTSSDYGYTF.

This rearrangement joins TRBV6-6 to TRBJ2-7; D is perhaps TRBD1 (5 bases). The V gene's germline CDR1 is MNHNY and CDR2 SVGAGI (reference sequence). This CDR3 region has 15 residues. The germline V and J ends were trimmed by 7 bases and 3 bases, with 19 bases remaining between them. The CDR3 spells CASTPTGPAGYEQYF. The CDR3 bases are TGTGCCAGCACCCCAACAGGCCCCGCCGGCTACGAGCAGTACTTC.